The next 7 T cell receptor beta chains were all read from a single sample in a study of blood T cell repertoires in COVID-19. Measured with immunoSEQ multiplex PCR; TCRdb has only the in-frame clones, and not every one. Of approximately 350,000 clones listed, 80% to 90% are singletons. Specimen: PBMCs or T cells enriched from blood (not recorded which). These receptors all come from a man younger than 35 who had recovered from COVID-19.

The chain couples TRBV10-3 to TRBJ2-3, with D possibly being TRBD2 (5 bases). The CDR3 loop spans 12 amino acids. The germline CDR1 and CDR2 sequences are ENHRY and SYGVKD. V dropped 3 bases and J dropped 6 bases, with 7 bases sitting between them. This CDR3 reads CAISDGGDTQYF. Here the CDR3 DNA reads TGTGCCATCAGTGATGGCGGGGATACGCAGTATTTT.

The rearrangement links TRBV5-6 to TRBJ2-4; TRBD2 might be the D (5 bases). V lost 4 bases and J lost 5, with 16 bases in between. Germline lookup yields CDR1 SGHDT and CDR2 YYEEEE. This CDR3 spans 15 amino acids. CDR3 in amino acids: CASSRSTGYQNIQYF. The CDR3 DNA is TGTGCCAGCAGCCGATCAACGGGGTATCAAAACATTCAGTACTTC. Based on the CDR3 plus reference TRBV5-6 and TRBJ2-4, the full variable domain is DAGVTQSPTHLIKTRGQQVTLRCSPKSGHDTVSWYQQALGQGPQFIFQYYEEEERQRGNFPDRFSGHQFPNYSSELNVNALLLGDSALYLCASSRSTGYQNIQYFGAGTRLSVL.

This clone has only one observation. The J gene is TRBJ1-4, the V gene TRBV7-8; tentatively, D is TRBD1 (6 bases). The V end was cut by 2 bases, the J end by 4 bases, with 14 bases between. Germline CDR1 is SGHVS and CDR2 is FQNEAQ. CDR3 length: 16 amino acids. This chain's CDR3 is CASSLFPGHNNEKLFF. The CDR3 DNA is TGTGCCAGCAGCTTATTTCCGGGACACAATAATGAAAAACTGTTTTTT. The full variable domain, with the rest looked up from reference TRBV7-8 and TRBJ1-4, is GAGVSQSPRYKVAKRGQDVALRCDPISGHVSLFWYQQALGQGPEFLTYFQNEAQLDKSGLPSDRFFAERPEGSVSTLKIQRTQQEDSAVYLCASSLFPGHNNEKLFFGSGTQLSVL.

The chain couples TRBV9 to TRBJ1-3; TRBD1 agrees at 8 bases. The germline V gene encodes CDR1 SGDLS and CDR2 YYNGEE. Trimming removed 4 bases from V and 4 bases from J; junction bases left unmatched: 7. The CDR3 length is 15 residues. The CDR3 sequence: CASSIGQGKGNTIYF. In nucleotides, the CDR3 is TGTGCCAGCAGCATAGGACAGGGAAAAGGAAACACCATATATTTT. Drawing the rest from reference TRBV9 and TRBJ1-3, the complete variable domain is DSGVTQTPKHLITATGQRVTLRCSPRSGDLSVYWYQQSLDQGLQFLIQYYNGEERAKGNILERFSAQQFPDLHSELNLSSLELGDSALYFCASSIGQGKGNTIYFGEGSWLTVV.

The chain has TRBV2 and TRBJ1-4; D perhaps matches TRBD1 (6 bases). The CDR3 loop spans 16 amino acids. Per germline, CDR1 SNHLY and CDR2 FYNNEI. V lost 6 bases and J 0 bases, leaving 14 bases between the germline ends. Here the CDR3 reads CASRNTEGATNEKLFF. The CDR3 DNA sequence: TGTGCCAGCAGGAATACAGAGGGGGCAACTAATGAAAAACTGTTTTTT.

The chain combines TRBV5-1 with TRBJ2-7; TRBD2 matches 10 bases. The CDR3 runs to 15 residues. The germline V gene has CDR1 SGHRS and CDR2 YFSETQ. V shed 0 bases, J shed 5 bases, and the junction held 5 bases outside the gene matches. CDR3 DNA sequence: TGCGCCAGCAGCTTGGTGGCTAGCGGGAGAGACGAGCAGTACTTC. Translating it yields CASSLVASGRDEQYF.

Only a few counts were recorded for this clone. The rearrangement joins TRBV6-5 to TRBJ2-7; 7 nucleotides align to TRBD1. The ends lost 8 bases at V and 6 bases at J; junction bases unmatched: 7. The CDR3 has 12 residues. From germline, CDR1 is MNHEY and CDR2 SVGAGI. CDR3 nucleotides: TGTGCCAGCGAGGACAGGCCCTCCGAGCAGTACTTC. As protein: CASEDRPSEQYF.